The rows below give T cell receptor beta chains drawn from one sample of a study of B cell selection in AIRE deficiency. Repertoires were generated with immunoSEQ multiplex PCR, while TCRdb's copy carries only in-frame clones and drops some. The data hold 20,000 to 25,000 clones, with roughly 97% observed a single time. Source material: conventional CD4+ T cells sorted from PBMCs. Source of these receptors: a human donor with AIRE deficiency. Both conserved end residues are trimmed from each CDR3.

j_call	v_call	cdr3_aa
TRBJ1-1	TRBV14	ASSQDIRLYRAEAF
TRBJ2-1	TRBV5-1	ASSLGQSNEQF
TRBJ2-1	TRBV11-1	ASSSGLAVNEQF
TRBJ2-2	TRBV10-3	AISTRGTGELF
TRBJ2-1	TRBV6-4	ASSLTSGDPYNEQF
TRBJ2-3	TRBV10-3	AISGPNNPNTDTQY
TRBJ2-3	TRBV4-2	ASSQLSDTQY
TRBJ2-2	TRBV5-1	ASSPRYRERELF
TRBJ1-4	TRBV5-1	ASSLGQPNEKLF
TRBJ2-2	TRBV11-1	ASSLGQIGTGELF
TRBJ1-2	TRBV4-3	ASSQEGGTNYGYT
TRBJ2-4	TRBV4-1	ASSQSPTGGKNIQY
TRBJ1-1	TRBV6-1	ASSYRGQAF
TRBJ1-2	TRBV6-1	ASSVRTGGFNYGYT
TRBJ1-5	TRBV7-9	ASSFGGQPQH
TRBJ2-7	TRBV18	ASSHGTQSTYEQY
TRBJ2-7	TRBV4-3	ASSQGVYSGSGDEQY
TRBJ2-3	TRBV7-2	ASSSRPGNPTGGRDTQY
TRBJ1-1	TRBV4-3	ASSQEGGRDTEAF
TRBJ1-4	TRBV27	ASSSIGASEKLF
TRBJ2-3	TRBV4-3	ASSQAGVVTDTQY
TRBJ1-4	TRBV9	ASSVDGQGDFEKLF
TRBJ2-7	TRBV5-6	ASSKLPGQGVHEQY
TRBJ2-2	TRBV7-9	ASSSTGVSTGELF
TRBJ1-4	TRBV11-2	ASSLNGRPNEKLF
TRBJ2-7	TRBV6-5	ASSYSILGGTYEQY
TRBJ1-6	TRBV9	ASSVGTGSNSPLH
TRBJ2-4	TRBV7-8	ASSLYTGNIQY
TRBJ2-1	TRBV2	ASSERGPTSSYNEQF
TRBJ2-1	TRBV4-1	ASSQVLVPSYNEQF